This T cell receptor beta chain appears in the sequencing data of a study of identical twins. TCRdb analysed the 5' RACE reads with MiXCR anew, one entry per CDR3 protein. The sample consists of some 710,000 distinct CDR3 sequences, roughly 6% of them appearing once. V lost 2 bases and J lost 6; bases outside the gene matches: 6. The CDR3 contains 17 residues. Sequencing was performed on naive T cells sorted from blood. The chain has TRBV12-3 or TRBV12-4 and TRBJ2-3, with TRBD2 matching 15 bases. This TCR was recovered from a man aged 18 to 35 in good health. CDR3 residues: CASSLSGTSGRRDTQYF. Written as DNA, the CDR3 is TGTGCCAGCAGTTTATCCGGGACTAGCGGGAGGAGGGATACGCAGTATTTT.